Below are 10 T cell receptor beta chains sequenced from a single sample in a study of T-cell memory formation after mild COVID-19. TCRdb used MiXCR to reprocess the 5' RACE reads, holding one entry per CDR3 protein. The data hold under 300,000 distinct CDR3 sequences, with more than 8% observed a single time. Material: PBMCs or a T cell subset sorted from them (not recorded which). These receptors all come from a man between 18 and 35 years old who had mild COVID-19 (a few samples of this study predate the infection). Cell type and time point are not known.

This chain links TRBV4-3 with TRBJ2-2, with 10 bases aligning to TRBD1. Germline V gene lookup returns CDR1 LGHNA and CDR2 YSLEER. V lost 1 base, J lost 6 bases, and 5 bases stayed unmatched. The CDR3 totals 16 residues. The CDR3 DNA sequence: TGCGCCAGCAGCCAAGTTCGGGACAGGGGTGCCGGGGAGCTGTTTTTT. Its protein is CASSQVRDRGAGELFF.

Ten or more counts support this clonotype. The chain joins TRBV5-6 to TRBJ2-5; 8 bases are a match to TRBD1. Germline values: CDR1 SGHDT, CDR2 YYEEEE. The CDR3 sequence is 14 residues long. The V gene end was trimmed by 4 bases and the J gene end by 5 bases; junction bases not matched to a gene: 7. The CDR3 sequence is CASSTPGTGETQYF. The CDR3 region has the DNA TGTGCCAGCAGCACACCCGGGACAGGCGAGACCCAGTACTTC.

The rearrangement joins TRBV28 to TRBJ2-5; D perhaps matches TRBD1 (6 bases). From germline, CDR1 is MDHEN and CDR2 SYDVKM. Trimming took off 3 bases at V and 0 bases at J, with 8 bases between the two ends. The CDR3 covers 14 residues. CDR3 in amino acids: CASSFRTDQETQYF. The CDR3 region has the DNA TGTGCCAGCAGTTTTAGGACAGACCAAGAGACCCAGTACTTC.

V usage is TRBV7-2 and J usage is TRBJ1-2, with 9 bases lining up with TRBD1. Germline-derived CDR1 and CDR2 are SGHTA and FQGNSA. This CDR3 has 16 residues. V shed 4 bases and J 5 bases; nucleotides not matched to a gene: 11. CDR3 nucleotides: TGTGCCAGCAGCTCGGTGGGGGGACAGGGTCTTTATGGCTACACCTTC. Translated, it gives CASSSVGGQGLYGYTF. Looking up the rest from reference TRBV7-2 and TRBJ1-2 gives the full variable domain: GAGVSQSPSNKVTEKGKDVELRCDPISGHTALYWYRQSLGQGLEFLIYFQGNSAPDKSGLPSDRFSAERTGGSVSTLTIQRTQQEDSAVYLCASSSVGGQGLYGYTFGSGTRLTVV.

This clonotype has at least ten counts. The chain links TRBV4-3 to TRBJ2-3; D is perhaps TRBD2 (6 bases). Germline V gives CDR1 LGHNA, CDR2 YSLEER. The CDR3 is 16 residues long. Trimming shortened V by 1 base and J by 3 bases, and 14 bases separated the two germline ends. This CDR3 reads CASSQVTAGGTDTQYF. CDR3 nucleotide sequence: TGCGCCAGCAGCCAAGTGACAGCCGGGGGTACAGATACGCAGTATTTT.

The chain employs TRBV4-2 and TRBJ1-1, with D maybe TRBD1 (5 bases). The CDR3 is made up of 15 amino acids. V shed 5 bases and J shed 4 bases, with 17 bases lying between them. Looked up from germline, CDR1 is LGHNA and CDR2 is YNFKEQ. As DNA, the CDR3 is TGTGCCAGCAGCTTGAGCATCGGGGGTAGCACTGAAGCTTTCTTT. Translation gives CASSLSIGGSTEAFF.

In this sample, this clonotype turned up a few times. The rearrangement links TRBV6-5 to TRBJ2-3; perhaps TRBD2 as D (6 bases). CDR3 length: 15 amino acids. From germline, CDR1 is MNHEY and CDR2 SVGAGI. Trimming took 3 bases from V and 1 from J, leaving 11 bases between them. Written as DNA, the CDR3 is TGTGCCAGCAGTTATCCGCCGGGGGGCACAGATACGCAGTATTTT. Translation gives CASSYPPGGTDTQYF.

This clonotype occurred a few times. The chain is built from TRBV11-3 and TRBJ2-1, with 8 bases matching TRBD2. The CDR3 is 16 amino acids. CDR1 is SGHNT, CDR2 YENEEA, per germline. After removal of 5 bases from V and 0 bases from J, the junction contained 6 bases not matched to a gene. DNA of the CDR3: TGTGCCAGCAGCCTTCGGGGGGGAAGCTCCTACAATGAGCAGTTCTTC. Protein product: CASSLRGGSSYNEQFF.

The chain employs TRBV7-9 and TRBJ2-1; tentative D call: TRBD2 (7 bases). The CDR3 runs to 14 residues. The V end was cut by 5 bases, the J end by 10 bases, with 18 bases between. Germline CDR1 is SEHNR and CDR2 is FQNEAQ (reference sequence). The CDR3 loop reads CASSAGTTQGEQFF. The CDR3 DNA sequence: TGTGCCAGCAGCGCGGGGACTACTCAGGGGGAGCAGTTCTTC.

The chain is built from TRBV7-9 and TRBJ2-1; D unresolved. CDR1 and CDR2 from the germline V gene are SEHNR and FQNEAQ (reference sequence). V dropped 0 bases and J dropped 9 bases, with 9 bases sitting between them. The CDR3 length is 13 residues. The CDR3 spells CASSLAAYGEQFF. The CDR3, as DNA: TGTGCCAGCAGCTTAGCTGCCTATGGTGAGCAGTTCTTC. The variable domain in full, completed from reference TRBV7-9 and TRBJ2-1, reads DTGVSQNPRHKITKRGQNVTFRCDPISEHNRLYWYRQTLGQGPEFLTYFQNEAQLEKSRLLSDRFSAERPKGSFSTLEIQRTEQGDSAMYLCASSLAAYGEQFFGPGTRLTVL.